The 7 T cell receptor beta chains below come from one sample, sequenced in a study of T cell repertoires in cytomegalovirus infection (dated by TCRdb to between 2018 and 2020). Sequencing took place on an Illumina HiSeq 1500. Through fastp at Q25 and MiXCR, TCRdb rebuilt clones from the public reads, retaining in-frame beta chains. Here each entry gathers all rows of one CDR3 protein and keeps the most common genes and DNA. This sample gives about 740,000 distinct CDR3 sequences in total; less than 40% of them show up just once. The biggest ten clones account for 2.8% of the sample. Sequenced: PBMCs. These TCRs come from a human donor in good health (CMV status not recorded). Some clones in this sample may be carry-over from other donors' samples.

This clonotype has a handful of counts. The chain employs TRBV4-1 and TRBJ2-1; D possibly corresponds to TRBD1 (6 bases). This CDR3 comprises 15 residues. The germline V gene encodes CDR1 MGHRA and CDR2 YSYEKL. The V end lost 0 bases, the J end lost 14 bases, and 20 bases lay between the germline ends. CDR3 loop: CASSQEPSTQGEEFF. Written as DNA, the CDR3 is TGCGCCAGCAGCCAAGAGCCTAGCACACAGGGAGAGGAGTTCTTC.

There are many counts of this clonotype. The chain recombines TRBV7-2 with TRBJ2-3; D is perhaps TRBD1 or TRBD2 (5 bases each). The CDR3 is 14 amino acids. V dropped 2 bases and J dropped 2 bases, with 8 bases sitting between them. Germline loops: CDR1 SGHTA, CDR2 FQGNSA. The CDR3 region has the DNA TGTGCCAGCAGCTTAATAGGGACCACAGATACGCAGTATTTT. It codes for CASSLIGTTDTQYF.

CDR3 region: CASSLTGMTEAFF. The CDR3 coding sequence is TGTGCCAGCAGCCTCACAGGGATGACTGAAGCTTTCTTT. The genes are TRBV7-9 and TRBJ1-1; D is perhaps TRBD1 (6 bases). Looked up from germline, CDR1 is SEHNR and CDR2 is FQNEAQ (reference sequence). V was shortened by 5 bases and J by 5 bases, with 12 bases between the two germline ends. The CDR3 length is 13 residues. Full variable domain (remainder filled in from reference TRBV7-9 and TRBJ1-1): DTGVSQNPRHKITKRGQNVTFRCDPISEHNRLYWYRQTLGQGPEFLTYFQNEAQLEKSRLLSDRFSAERPKGSFSTLEIQRTEQGDSAMYLCASSLTGMTEAFFGQGTRLTVV.

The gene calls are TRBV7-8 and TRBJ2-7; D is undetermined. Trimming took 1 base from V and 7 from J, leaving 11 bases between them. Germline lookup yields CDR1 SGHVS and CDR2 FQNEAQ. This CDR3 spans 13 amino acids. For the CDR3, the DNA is TGTGCCAGCAGCTTAGGACTTATCGAAGAGCAGTACTTC. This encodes CASSLGLIEEQYF.

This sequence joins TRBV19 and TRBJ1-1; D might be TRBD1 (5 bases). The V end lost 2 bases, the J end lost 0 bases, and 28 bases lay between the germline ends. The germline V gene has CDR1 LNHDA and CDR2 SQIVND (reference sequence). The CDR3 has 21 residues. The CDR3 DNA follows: TGTGCCAGTAGTATATTAGATGGGGCGGGGCGCCGTGTGATGGTGAACACTGAAGCTTTCTTT. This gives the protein CASSILDGAGRRVMVNTEAFF. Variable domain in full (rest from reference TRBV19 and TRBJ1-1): DGGITQSPKYLFRKEGQNVTLSCEQNLNHDAMYWYRQDPGQGLRLIYYSQIVNDFQKGDIAEGYSVSREKKESFPLTVTSAQKNPTAFYLCASSILDGAGRRVMVNTEAFFGQGTRLTVV.

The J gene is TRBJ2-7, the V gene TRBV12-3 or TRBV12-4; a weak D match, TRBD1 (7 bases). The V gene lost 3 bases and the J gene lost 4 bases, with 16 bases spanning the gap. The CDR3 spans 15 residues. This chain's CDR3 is CASSFETGTFYEQYF. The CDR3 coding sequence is TGTGCCAGCAGTTTCGAGACAGGGACTTTTTACGAGCAGTACTTC.

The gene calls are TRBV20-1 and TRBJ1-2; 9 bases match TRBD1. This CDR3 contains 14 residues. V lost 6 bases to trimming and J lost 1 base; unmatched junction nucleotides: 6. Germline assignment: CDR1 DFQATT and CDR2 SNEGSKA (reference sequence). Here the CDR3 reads CSAKGDRDNYGYTF. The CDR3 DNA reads TGCAGTGCCAAAGGGGACAGGGATAACTATGGCTACACCTTC.